These T cell receptor beta chains were read from a single sample in a study of blood T cell repertoires in COVID-19. Sequencing was performed with immunoSEQ multiplex PCR; in TCRdb, only in-frame clones are kept and a portion is missing. The repertoire consists of over 25,000 clones, with 78% occurring once and the leading ten covering 30% to 40%. Material: peripheral blood. All receptors derive from a man at least 80 years old with acute or convalescent COVID-19. Each CDR3 is given with its conserved first and last residue. Only part of the rows carry a size: once, few, many, or a class if the clone is expanded.

size	V	J	CDR3
-	TRBV6-5	TRBJ1-6	CASSYSTRNSPLHF
-	TRBV21-1	TRBJ2-7	CASSTRGEDRSYEQYF
few	TRBV11-2	TRBJ1-3	CASSLEGPGNTIYF
-	TRBV3-1/TRBV3-2	TRBJ2-5	CASSLTGTVIIQETQYF
few	TRBV4-2	TRBJ2-7	CASSQGGGAYEQYF
-	TRBV5-4	TRBJ2-1	CASSLGGLAGTEQFF
few	TRBV11-2	TRBJ1-1	CASSQYGVATEAFF
-	TRBV5-1	TRBJ2-2	CASSTGTGRAGELFF
-	TRBV7-2	TRBJ2-7	CASSFPPGGGDEQYF
-	TRBV4-2	TRBJ2-2	CASSQFSGGSTGELFF
once	TRBV3-1/TRBV3-2	TRBJ2-7	CASSQGSGLSYEQYF
-	TRBV27	TRBJ1-2	CASRPGGTAAYGYTF
-	TRBV19	TRBJ2-2	CASSMGSYTGELFF
-	TRBV6-1	TRBJ2-7	CASSEVISPGEQYF
-	TRBV27	TRBJ1-1	CASRRQGITEAFF
-	TRBV2	TRBJ2-5	CASRGTRGGGETQYF
-	TRBV7-2	TRBJ2-2	CASSLNFGVANTGELFF
-	TRBV29-1	TRBJ2-3	CSHETSGDPDTQYF
few	TRBV7-2	TRBJ2-1	CASSLSYPGLLFF
-	TRBV9	TRBJ2-5	CASSVGLAGAKGTQYF
-	TRBV27	TRBJ1-5	CASSLSPQGQPQHF
-	TRBV5-4	TRBJ2-7	CASRDAGTGGYEQYF
few	TRBV6-4	TRBJ2-3	CASSEAGGPPDTQYF
-	TRBV4-1	TRBJ2-1	CASSRGGLAGLYNEQFF
-	TRBV28	TRBJ1-2	CASRETGGGYGYTF
-	TRBV7-8	TRBJ1-2	CASSLAGGHNGYTF
-	TRBV27	TRBJ2-3	CASRDRVTDTQYF
-	TRBV19	TRBJ1-1	CATQGKKYTEAFF
-	TRBV29-1	TRBJ2-3	CSIRTSRLTDTQYF
-	TRBV6-2/TRBV6-3	TRBJ2-6	CASSLSGTAVSGANVLTF
-	TRBV6-5	TRBJ1-1	CASSYPRGTNTEAFF
-	TRBV4-3	TRBJ2-7	CASSHSGTGETYEQYF
-	TRBV9	TRBJ1-5	CASRLWRRFLQPQHF
-	TRBV4-3	TRBJ1-6	CASSARTGGSSPLHF
-	TRBV2	TRBJ1-2	CASSLAPSRGYTF
-	TRBV5-4	TRBJ2-3	CASSFATTDTQYF
few	TRBV5-6	TRBJ1-2	CASGQGVANYGYTF
-	TRBV4-1	TRBJ2-1	CASSQDIQGGNEQFF
-	TRBV11-2	TRBJ2-7	CASSFLGTSGGTYEQYF
-	TRBV5-6	TRBJ1-2	CASSPTGRSGGYTF
-	TRBV7-6	TRBJ1-5	CASSPNSNQPQHF
-	TRBV13	TRBJ2-7	CASSPGTGTYEQYF
-	TRBV5-1	TRBJ2-4	CASSLESGDDIQYF
-	TRBV27	TRBJ1-3	CASSLSRVSGNTIYF
-	TRBV19	TRBJ2-1	CASSIARYGNEQFF
-	TRBV2	TRBJ2-7	CASLHSETAYEQYF
-	TRBV5-4	TRBJ2-7	CASSFTNRGIYEQYF
-	TRBV30	TRBJ2-5	CAWSIGEETQYF
few	TRBV10-3	TRBJ1-2	CAISEDSLSNYGYTF
-	TRBV6-4	TRBJ2-3	CASSRSGGNADTQYF
once	TRBV28	TRBJ1-1	CVCLGGRAFF
-	TRBV7-2	TRBJ1-2	CASSLLGQGIHGYTF
few	TRBV30	TRBJ1-5	CAWSGGRNQPQHF
-	TRBV12-5	TRBJ2-1	CASGPGQGENEQFF
-	TRBV27	TRBJ2-2	CASSPPGTGGTGELFF
few	TRBV7-6	TRBJ1-5	CASSLDGGRPQHF
-	TRBV10-3	TRBJ2-3	CAISVELAGGQDTQYF
-	TRBV19	TRBJ2-1	CASSITSGGASEQFF
-	TRBV21-1	TRBJ1-1	CASSKGTGVRAEAFF